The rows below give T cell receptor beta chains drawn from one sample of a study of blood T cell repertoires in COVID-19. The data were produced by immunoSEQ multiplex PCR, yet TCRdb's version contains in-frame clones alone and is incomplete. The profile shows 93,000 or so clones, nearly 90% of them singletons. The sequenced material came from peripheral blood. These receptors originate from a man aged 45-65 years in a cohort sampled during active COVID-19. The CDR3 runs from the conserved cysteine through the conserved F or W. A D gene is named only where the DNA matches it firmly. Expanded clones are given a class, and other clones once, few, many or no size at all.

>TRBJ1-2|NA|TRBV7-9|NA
CASSLSGGAGYGYTF
TGTGCCAGCAGCTTAAGTGGGGGGGCCGGCTATGGCTACACCTTC
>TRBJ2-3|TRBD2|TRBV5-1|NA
CASGLAGGPGDAQYF
TGCGCCAGCGGACTAGCGGGGGGGCCAGGTGACGCGCAGTATTTT
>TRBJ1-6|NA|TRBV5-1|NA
CASSAQGGGNSPLHF
TGCGCCAGCAGCGCTCAAGGGGGAGGGAATTCACCCCTCCACTTT
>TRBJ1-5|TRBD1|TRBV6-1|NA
CASSETGNGYQPQHF
TGTGCCAGCAGTGAGACAGGGAATGGCTACCAGCCCCAGCATTTT
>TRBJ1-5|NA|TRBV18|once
CASSLQGGQPQHF
TGTGCCAGCTCACTCCAGGGTGGACAGCCCCAGCATTTT
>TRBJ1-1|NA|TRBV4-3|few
CASSQDLRGGSEAFF
TGCGCCAGCAGCCAAGATTTAAGGGGCGGGAGTGAAGCTTTCTTT
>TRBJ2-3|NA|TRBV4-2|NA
CASSHVKLSTDTQYF
TGTGCCAGCAGCCATGTCAAACTTAGCACAGATACGCAGTATTTT
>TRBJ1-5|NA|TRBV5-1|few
CASSFTSDQPQHF
TGCGCCAGCAGCTTTACGTCAGATCAGCCCCAGCATTTT
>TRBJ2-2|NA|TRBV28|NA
CASSGEYSGELFF
TGTGCCAGCAGTGGGGAGTATTCCGGGGAGCTGTTTTTT
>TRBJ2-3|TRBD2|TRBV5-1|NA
CASSFNQAGVDTQYF
TGCGCCAGCAGCTTTAATCAAGCGGGGGTGGATACGCAGTATTTT
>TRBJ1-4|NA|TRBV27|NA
CASSSRLLGSEKLFF
TGTGCCAGCAGTTCCCGACTGCTAGGGAGTGAAAAACTGTTTTTT
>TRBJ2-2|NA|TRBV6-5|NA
CASSYGRGSYTGELFF
TGTGCCAGCAGTTACGGCAGGGGCTCTTACACCGGGGAGCTGTTTTTT
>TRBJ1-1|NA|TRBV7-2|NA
CASSLGGRGKAFF
TGTGCCAGCAGCTTAGGCGGCAGAGGGAAAGCTTTCTTT
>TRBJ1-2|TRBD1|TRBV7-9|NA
CASSNGRQGKYGYTF
TGTGCCAGCAGCAATGGGAGACAGGGGAAATATGGCTACACCTTC
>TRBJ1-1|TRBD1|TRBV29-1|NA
CSVDRGLNTEAFF
TGCAGCGTGGACAGGGGGCTAAACACTGAAGCTTTCTTT
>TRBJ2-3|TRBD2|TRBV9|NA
CASSVASGRSTDTQYF
TGTGCCAGCAGCGTAGCCAGCGGGAGAAGCACAGATACGCAGTATTTT
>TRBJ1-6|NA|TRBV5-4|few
CASSSAGQNYNSPLHF
TGTGCCAGCAGCTCAGCCGGACAGAACTATAATTCACCCCTCCACTTT
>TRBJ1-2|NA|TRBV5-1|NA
CASSTGSRPSYGYTF
TGCGCCAGCAGCACGGGATCCCGGCCGTCCTATGGCTACACCTTC
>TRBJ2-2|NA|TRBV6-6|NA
CASNQGTGELFF
TGTGCCAGCAACCAGGGTACCGGGGAGCTGTTTTTT
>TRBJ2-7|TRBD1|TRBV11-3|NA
CASSLRDRVYEQYF
TGTGCCAGCAGCTTAAGAGACAGGGTATACGAGCAGTACTTC
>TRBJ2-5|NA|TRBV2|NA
CASRIEETQYF
TGTGCCAGCCGTATAGAAGAGACCCAGTACTTC
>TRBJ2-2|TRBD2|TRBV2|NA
CASRTSGNTGELFF
TGTGCCAGCAGAACTAGCGGGAACACCGGGGAGCTGTTTTTT
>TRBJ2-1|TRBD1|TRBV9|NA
CASSVGQGLYEQFF
TGTGCCAGCAGCGTTGGACAGGGGTTGTATGAGCAGTTCTTC
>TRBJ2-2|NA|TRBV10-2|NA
CASTGTGELFF
TGCGCCAGCACCGGCACCGGGGAGCTGTTTTTT
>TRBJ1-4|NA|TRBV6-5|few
CASRRGENEKLFF
TGTGCCAGCAGACGCGGGGAGAATGAAAAACTGTTTTTT
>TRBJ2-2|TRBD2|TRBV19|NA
CASRYLAGVTGELFF
TGTGCCAGTAGGTACCTAGCGGGGGTCACCGGGGAGCTGTTTTTT
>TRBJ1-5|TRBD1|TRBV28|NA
CASSPHSRGSNQPQHF
TGTGCCAGCAGTCCCCATTCCAGGGGGAGCAATCAGCCCCAGCATTTT
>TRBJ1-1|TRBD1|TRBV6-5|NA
CASSLKDRGRAEAFF
TGTGCCAGCAGCCTTAAGGACAGGGGTCGTGCTGAAGCTTTCTTT
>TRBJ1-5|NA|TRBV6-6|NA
CASRYGAALSNQPQHF
TGTGCCAGCAGGTACGGGGCAGCCCTAAGCAATCAGCCCCAGCATTTT
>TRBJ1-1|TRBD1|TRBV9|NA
CASSVGPGGNTEAFF
TGTGCCAGCAGCGTAGGTCCAGGGGGGAACACTGAAGCTTTCTTT
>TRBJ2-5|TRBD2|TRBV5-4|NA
CASSLRVAGGQGETQYF
TGTGCCAGCAGCTTGCGAGTAGCGGGGGGCCAGGGCGAGACCCAGTACTTC
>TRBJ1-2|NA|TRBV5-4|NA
CASSFRTANYGYTF
TGTGCCAGCAGCTTTAGGACAGCTAACTATGGCTACACCTTC
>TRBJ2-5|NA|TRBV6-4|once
CASSNKPGDQETQYF
TGTGCCAGCAGTAACAAGCCAGGGGACCAAGAGACCCAGTACTTC
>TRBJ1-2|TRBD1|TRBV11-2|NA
CASSPGQKYGYTF
TGTGCCAGCAGCCCGGGACAGAAATATGGCTACACCTTC
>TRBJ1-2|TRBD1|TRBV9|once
CASSPRGTGTDGYTF
TGTGCCAGCAGCCCGAGAGGGACAGGGACCGATGGCTACACCTTC
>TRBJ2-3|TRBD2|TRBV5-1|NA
CASSSSGASTDTQYF
TGCGCCAGCAGTTCCAGCGGGGCTAGCACAGATACGCAGTATTTT
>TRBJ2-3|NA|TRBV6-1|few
CASSELRTDTQYF
TGTGCCAGCAGTGAACTCCGCACAGATACGCAGTATTTT
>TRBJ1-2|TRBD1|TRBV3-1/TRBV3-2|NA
CASSQGDRVSRGYTF
TGTGCCAGCAGCCAAGGGGACAGGGTTAGTCGTGGCTACACCTTC
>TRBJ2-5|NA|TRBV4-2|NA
CASSQGGAETQYF
TGTGCCAGCAGCCAAGGCGGGGCGGAGACCCAGTACTTC
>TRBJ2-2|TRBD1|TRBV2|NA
CASRAGTGGRGTGELFF
TGTGCCAGCAGAGCCGGGACAGGGGGCCGTGGTACCGGGGAGCTGTTTTTT
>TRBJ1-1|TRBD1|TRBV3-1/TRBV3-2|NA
CASSPGGTQRQRRAFF
TGTGCCAGCAGCCCAGGGGGGACCCAGAGACAGAGACGAGCTTTCTTT
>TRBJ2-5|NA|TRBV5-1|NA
CASSLEQPRQETQYF
TGCGCCAGCAGCTTGGAACAGCCACGGCAAGAGACCCAGTACTTC
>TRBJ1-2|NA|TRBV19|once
CASKERGGRVYGYTF
TGTGCCAGTAAGGAAAGGGGGGGGCGAGTCTATGGCTACACCTTC
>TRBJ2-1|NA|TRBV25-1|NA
CASSESGRGGYNEQFF
TGTGCCAGCAGTGAATCAGGGCGGGGCGGATACAATGAGCAGTTCTTC
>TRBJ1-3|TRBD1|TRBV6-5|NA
CASSYSGQGLGNTIYF
TGTGCCAGCAGTTACTCGGGACAGGGGTTAGGAAACACCATATATTTT
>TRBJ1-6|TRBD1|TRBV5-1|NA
CASSMPSQGINSPLHF
TGCGCCAGCAGTATGCCCTCACAGGGGATTAATTCACCCCTCCACTTT
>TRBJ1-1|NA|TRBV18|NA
CASSPYETEAFF
TGTGCCAGCTCACCCTATGAGACTGAAGCTTTCTTT
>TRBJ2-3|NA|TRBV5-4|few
CASSSTGRGSTDTQYF
TGTGCCAGCAGCTCGACAGGAAGGGGGAGCACAGATACGCAGTATTTT
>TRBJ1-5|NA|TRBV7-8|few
CASSFRQPNQPQHF
TGTGCCAGCAGCTTTAGACAGCCCAATCAGCCCCAGCATTTT
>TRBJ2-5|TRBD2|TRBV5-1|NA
CASSPLSGGPETQYF
TGCGCCAGCAGCCCCCTGTCGGGGGGGCCAGAGACCCAGTACTTC
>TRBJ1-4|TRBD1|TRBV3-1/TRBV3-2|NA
CASSQRQGPAEKLFF
TGTGCCAGCAGCCAGCGACAGGGTCCGGCTGAAAAACTGTTTTTT
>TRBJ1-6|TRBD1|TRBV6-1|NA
CASSGGIGQGNSPLHF
TGTGCCAGCAGTGGAGGAATCGGACAGGGAAATTCACCCCTCCACTTT
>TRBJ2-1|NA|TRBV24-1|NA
CATSDLLVGASSYNEQFF
TGTGCCACCAGTGATTTGCTGGTCGGAGCTAGCTCCTACAATGAGCAGTTCTTC
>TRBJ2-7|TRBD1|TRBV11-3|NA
CASSLAPSRHPQGAYEQYF
TGTGCCAGCAGCTTAGCCCCATCCCGGCACCCACAGGGGGCCTACGAGCAGTACTTC
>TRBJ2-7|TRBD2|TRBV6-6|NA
CASLPSGGTYEQYF
TGTGCCAGTCTCCCGAGCGGGGGGACCTACGAGCAGTACTTC
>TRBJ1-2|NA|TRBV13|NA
CASSSRQALYGYTF
TGTGCCAGCAGCTCTAGACAGGCCCTCTATGGCTACACCTTC
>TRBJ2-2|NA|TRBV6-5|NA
CASSYEGRRGLFF
TGTGCCAGCAGTTACGAGGGCAGGAGGGGCCTGTTTTTT
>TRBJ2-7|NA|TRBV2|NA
CASRLTGGSYEQYF
TGTGCCAGCAGGCTGACCGGGGGATCATACGAGCAGTACTTC
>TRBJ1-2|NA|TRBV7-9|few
CASSYGMDRPNYGYTF
TGTGCCAGCAGCTATGGGATGGACAGACCTAACTATGGCTACACCTTC
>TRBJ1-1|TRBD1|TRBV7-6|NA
CASSPAGTVNTEAFF
TGTGCCAGCAGCCCTGCCGGGACAGTGAACACTGAAGCTTTCTTT